Listed here are 27 T cell receptor beta chains from one sample, sequenced in a study of Ad26.COV2.S vaccination and SARS-CoV-2 variants. TCRdb's table, derived via immunoSEQ multiplex PCR, lists solely in-frame clones and lacks some. The repertoire holds under 150,000 clones, with 86% as singletons. This sample comprised peripheral blood, obtained after recovery from COVID-19. These receptors were collected from a human donor who had recovered from COVID-19.

The chain is built from TRBV2 and TRBJ1-1; D is uncertain. The V gene's germline CDR1 is SNHLY and CDR2 FYNNEI. V lost 0 bases, J lost 8 bases, and 13 bases lay in between. The CDR3 has 14 amino acids. The CDR3 coding sequence is TGTGCCAGCAGTGAAGCGGTCTGGCAGGCAGAAGCTTTCTTT. Translated, it gives CASSEAVWQAEAFF.

The genes are TRBV28 and TRBJ2-2; D call uncertain. V gave up 7 bases and J gave up 6 bases, with 6 bases separating them. Germline V lookup: CDR1 MDHEN, CDR2 SYDVKM. This CDR3 spans 11 amino acids. The CDR3 DNA is TGTGCCAGCACCCTTGCCGGGGAGCTGTTTTTT. Protein sequence: CASTLAGELFF.

The chain uses TRBV7-9 and TRBJ2-5; D remains ambiguous. Trimming shortened V by 6 bases and J by 2 bases, and 19 bases separated the two germline ends. The CDR3 runs 16 residues. Germline V gives CDR1 SEHNR, CDR2 FQNEAQ (reference sequence). The chain's CDR3 is CASSSRTVGGQETQYF. The CDR3 DNA is TGTGCCAGCAGTTCAAGGACGGTCGGCGGTCAAGAGACCCAGTACTTC.

This clone was observed a handful of times. The J gene is TRBJ2-5, the V gene TRBV6-1; 10 bases match TRBD2. The V gene's germline CDR1 is MNHNS and CDR2 SASEGT. The CDR3 runs 15 residues. The ends lost 0 bases at V and 2 bases at J; junction bases unmatched: 0. The CDR3 region is CASSEAAGGQETQYF. In DNA, the CDR3 is TGTGCCAGCAGTGAAGCAGCGGGGGGGCAAGAGACCCAGTACTTC.

The chain joins TRBV11-2 to TRBJ2-2; 13 bases align to TRBD2. V lost 5 bases, J lost 7 bases, and 7 bases stayed unmatched. This CDR3 contains 16 residues. The germline V gene encodes CDR1 SGHAT and CDR2 FQNNGV. The CDR3 DNA sequence: TGTGCCAGCAGCCCAGGGACTAGCGGGGCGATCGGGGAGCTGTTTTTT. It translates to CASSPGTSGAIGELFF.

The chain has TRBV7-2 and TRBJ1-3; no clear D gene. Germline V gene data show CDR1 as SGHTA and CDR2 as FQGNSA. V gave up 1 base and J gave up 2 bases, with 3 bases separating them. The CDR3 length is 13 residues. The CDR3 nucleotides read TGTGCCAGCAGCTTAGAACCTGGAAACACCATATATTTT. Encoded protein: CASSLEPGNTIYF.

The V and J genes are TRBV11-2 and TRBJ1-3, with 8 nucleotides matching TRBD1. This CDR3 has 16 residues. V was pared by 5 bases and J by 1 base, with 7 bases of the junction left unmatched. Per germline, CDR1 SGHAT and CDR2 FQNNGV. The CDR3 DNA reads as TGTGCCAGCAGCCAGGGCAGGGGGCAGTCTGGAAACACCATATATTTT. Translated: CASSQGRGQSGNTIYF.

The V gene is TRBV3-1 (or the pseudogene TRBV3-2), the J gene TRBJ1-1, with a tentative D call TRBD1 (5 bases). Germline CDR1 reads LGHDT; CDR2 reads YNNKEL (reference sequence). The CDR3 runs 11 residues. V was trimmed by 6 bases and J by 6 bases, leaving 8 bases between them. Here the CDR3 reads CASRGGSEAFF. In DNA form, the CDR3 reads TGTGCCAGCAGGGGGGGATCTGAAGCTTTCTTT.

The chain joins TRBV27 to TRBJ2-5, with 9 bases matching TRBD2. The CDR3 is 15 amino acids. Germline V lookup: CDR1 MNHEY, CDR2 SMNVEV (reference sequence). V shed 3 bases, J shed 0 bases, and the junction held 2 bases outside the gene matches. DNA of the CDR3: TGTGCCAGCAGTTTTGCTAGCGGGGACCAAGAGACCCAGTACTTC. This gives the protein CASSFASGDQETQYF.

The J gene is TRBJ1-6, the V gene TRBV3-1 (or the pseudogene TRBV3-2); TRBD1 agrees at 9 bases. This CDR3 contains 19 residues. Trimming removed 0 bases from V and 3 bases from J; junction bases left unmatched: 9. Germline V gene lookup returns CDR1 LGHDT and CDR2 YNNKEL (reference sequence). The CDR3 DNA reads TGTGCCAGCAGCCAAGACCTCCGGGACAGGGCTTTCTATAATTCACCCCTCCACTTT. It codes for CASSQDLRDRAFYNSPLHF.

J is TRBJ2-5 and V is TRBV2, with 15 nucleotides matching TRBD2. Germline CDR1 SNHLY, CDR2 FYNNEI. J lost 5 bases, V lost 5 bases, and 9 bases had no gene match. The CDR3 sequence is 17 residues long. The CDR3 region is CASSPRTSGGAVETQYF. The CDR3 DNA reads TGTGCCAGCAGTCCCCGGACTAGCGGGGGGGCGGTGGAGACCCAGTACTTC.

The chain joins TRBV3-1 (or the pseudogene TRBV3-2) to TRBJ2-3, with 11 bases that match TRBD2. This CDR3 contains 15 residues. Germline lookup yields CDR1 LGHDT and CDR2 YNNKEL (reference sequence). The V segment lost 4 bases and the J segment 6 bases; nucleotides outside the gene matches: 6. DNA of the CDR3: TGTGCCAGCAGCCTTAGCGGGGGGGCGACTGATACGCAGTATTTT. Amino acids: CASSLSGGATDTQYF.

The chain uses TRBV9 and TRBJ2-3, with D maybe TRBD2 (6 bases). Between the trimmed V and J ends, which lost 3 bases and 9 bases, there was a span of 23 bases. The V gene's germline CDR1 is SGDLS and CDR2 YYNGEE. The CDR3 is made up of 16 amino acids. CDR3 DNA sequence: TGTGCCAGCAGCGGATTAGCGGTACCCCGTGTGGAGACGCAGTATTTT. Translated, it gives CASSGLAVPRVETQYF.

In DNA form, the CDR3 reads TGTGCCAGCAGTCGACAGGGGGGGGACACCTACGAGCAGTACTTC. This sequence encodes CASSRQGGDTYEQYF. This chain joins TRBV6-5 and TRBJ2-7; 9 bases map to TRBD1. The CDR3 loop spans 15 amino acids. Per germline, CDR1 MNHEY and CDR2 SVGAGI. V lost 5 bases to trimming and J lost 2 bases; unmatched junction nucleotides: 7.

The chain combines TRBV10-3 with TRBJ2-3, with 7 bases that match TRBD1. The length of the CDR3 is 16 residues. V gave up 10 bases and J gave up 4 bases; unmatched junction bases: 17. CDR1 is ENHRY and CDR2 is SYGVKD in the germline V gene. The DNA of the CDR3 is TGTGCCACTAGGGACCCTGGGACAGTCAGTCCAGATACGCAGTATTTT. Its protein product is CATRDPGTVSPDTQYF.

This chain links TRBV5-6 with TRBJ2-1; TRBD2 might be the D (5 bases). CDR3 size: 12 residues. The germline CDR1 and CDR2 sequences are SGHDT and YYEEEE. The V end lost 1 base, the J end lost 8 bases, and 7 bases lay between the germline ends. The CDR3 reads CASSLPRDEQFF. The DNA of the CDR3 is TGTGCCAGCAGCTTGCCGAGGGATGAGCAGTTCTTC.

The chain joins TRBV9 to TRBJ2-3; TRBD2 matches at 13 bases. The CDR3 spans 16 residues. The V segment lost 0 bases and the J segment 4 bases; nucleotides outside the gene matches: 2. Germline lookup yields CDR1 SGDLS and CDR2 YYNGEE. The CDR3 reads CASSVGTSGGADTQYF. The CDR3 DNA is TGTGCCAGCAGCGTAGGAACTAGCGGGGGGGCAGATACGCAGTATTTT.

The chain combines TRBV7-2 with TRBJ2-3, with 12 bases aligning to TRBD2. Trimming took 5 bases from V and 5 from J; bases not matched to a gene: 8. Germline V CDR1 and CDR2: SGHTA, FQGNSA. The length of the CDR3 is 16 residues. The CDR3 sequence: CASSRSSGGAEDTQYF. Written as DNA, the CDR3 is TGTGCCAGCAGCAGATCTAGCGGGGGGGCTGAAGATACGCAGTATTTT.

This chain uses TRBV28 with TRBJ2-1; weak D call: TRBD2 (5 bases). CDR3 length: 11 residues. Germline assignment: CDR1 MDHEN and CDR2 SYDVKM. Trimming cost V 6 bases and J 10 bases, with 10 bases left between them. The CDR3 coding sequence is TGTGCCAGCAGCTCCCGGGAAGAGCAGTTCTTC. This sequence encodes CASSSREEQFF.

The rearrangement links TRBV6-6 to TRBJ2-3; 9 bases align to TRBD1. V trimming: 4 bases; J trimming: 2 bases; junction bases outside the gene matches: 4. This CDR3 is 15 amino acids long. CDR1 and CDR2 from the germline V gene are MNHNY and SVGAGI (reference sequence). The CDR3 reads CASSSGQGLTDTQYF. CDR3 DNA: TGTGCCAGCAGTTCGGGACAGGGACTCACAGATACGCAGTATTTT.

V is TRBV4-3 and J is TRBJ2-1, with 7 bases aligning to TRBD2. Germline values: CDR1 LGHNA, CDR2 YSLEER. V lost 6 bases, J lost 6 bases, and 8 bases stayed unmatched. The CDR3 is made up of 14 amino acids. The CDR3 DNA sequence: TGCGCCAGCAGTCGGACTAGTTCGGGCAATGAGCAGTTCTTC. Translating it yields CASSRTSSGNEQFF.

This clone appeared a single time. The chain recombines TRBV2 with TRBJ2-7, with no clear D. The CDR3 length is 12 residues. V was clipped by 2 bases and J by 7 bases, with 9 bases between them. Germline lookup yields CDR1 SNHLY and CDR2 FYNNEI. CDR3 sequence reads: CASSESLREQYF. The CDR3 DNA reads TGTGCCAGCAGTGAAAGTCTGAGGGAGCAGTACTTC. Based on the CDR3 plus reference TRBV2 and TRBJ2-7, the full variable domain is EPEVTQTPSHQVTQMGQEVILRCVPISNHLYFYWYRQILGQKVEFLVSFYNNEISEKSEIFDDQFSVERPDGSNFTLKIRSTKLEDSAMYFCASSESLREQYFGPGTRLTVT.

V is TRBV7-2 and J is TRBJ1-6; D remains unclear. The CDR3 contains 17 residues. The germline V gene encodes CDR1 SGHTA and CDR2 FQGNSA. V lost 2 bases to trimming and J lost 3 bases, with 14 bases between them. The CDR3 spells CASSLSVRELYNSPLHF. The CDR3 DNA reads as TGTGCCAGCAGCTTAAGCGTCCGGGAGCTCTATAATTCACCCCTCCACTTT. The variable domain in full, completed from reference TRBV7-2 and TRBJ1-6, reads GAGVSQSPSNKVTEKGKDVELRCDPISGHTALYWYRQSLGQGLEFLIYFQGNSAPDKSGLPSDRFSAERTGGSVSTLTIQRTQQEDSAVYLCASSLSVRELYNSPLHFGNGTRLTVT.

The chain links TRBV7-2 to TRBJ2-5; a possible D gene is TRBD1 (5 bases). The CDR3 is 13 residues long. Trimming stripped 5 bases from V and 1 base from J, with 8 bases between. Germline V gene lookup returns CDR1 SGHTA and CDR2 FQGNSA. The CDR3 DNA follows: TGTGCCAGCAGCAGCAGGGCCCAAGAGACCCAGTACTTC. This translates into CASSSRAQETQYF.

The gene calls are TRBV7-9 and TRBJ1-6; D call uncertain. Germline V gives CDR1 SEHNR, CDR2 FQNEAQ (reference sequence). This CDR3 contains 12 residues. V shed 7 bases and J shed 0 bases, with 1 base lying between them. DNA of the CDR3: TGTGCCAGCAACTCCTATAATTCACCCCTCCACTTT. It encodes CASNSYNSPLHF.

The rearrangement joins TRBV9 to TRBJ2-2, with D hard to call. The V end was cut by 4 bases, the J end by 6 bases, with 7 bases between. CDR3 length equals 12 residues. CDR1 is SGDLS, CDR2 YYNGEE, per germline. CDR3 nucleotides: TGTGCCAGCAGCCTAGGCCCCGGGGAGCTGTTTTTT. This translates into CASSLGPGELFF.

The CDR3 here is CASSPRQVPLYGYTF. For the CDR3, the DNA is TGTGCCAGCAGTCCTCGACAGGTACCGCTCTATGGCTACACCTTC. This chain joins TRBV27 and TRBJ1-2; tentatively, D is TRBD1 (6 bases). V lost 5 bases to trimming and J lost 4 bases, with 17 bases between them. Germline CDR1 reads MNHEY; CDR2 reads SMNVEV (reference sequence). The CDR3 contains 15 residues.